This T cell receptor (beta chain) originates from a study of OX40 agonist ivuxolimab in advanced cancers. As for the study in general: Those enrolled were 70% to 85% male, with a mean age of approximately 60 years and ages from about 20 to 90. Study outcomes and limitations: On average, CD8+ T cells had more expanded clones than CD4+.

Trimming took 0 bases from V and 5 from J, leaving 14 bases between them. This CDR3 region has 15 residues. Germline CDR1 reads SGHRS; CDR2 reads YFSETQ. Repertoires were generated with immunoSEQ multiplex PCR, while TCRdb's copy carries only in-frame clones and drops some. This sample has 75,000 to 100,000 clones, with under 90% found just once. This clone has just a few counts. Its antigen is unknown. This chain uses TRBV5-1 with TRBJ1-1; perhaps TRBD1 as D (6 bases). Specimen: CD4+ or CD8+ T cells sorted from blood, collected in a trial of the OX40 agonist ivuxolimab. The receptor was derived from an adult with an advanced solid tumor such as melanoma, head and neck, liver or kidney cancer. For the CDR3, the DNA is TGCGCCAGCAGCTTGGCTGGGGGGGCGAGTACTGAAGCTTTCTTT. Translating gives CASSLAGGASTEAFF.